The 20 T cell receptor beta chains presented below share a single source sample, sequenced in a study of cytomegalovirus exposure and HLA in healthy donors. Amplification used 60 Vbeta primers and 13 Jbeta primers. The data were produced by immunoSEQ multiplex PCR, yet TCRdb's version contains in-frame clones alone and is incomplete. The table shows some 120,000 clones, with 60% to 80% occurring only once. Sequencing was done on a sample of PBMCs. These receptors came from a man aged 30 to 45 in good health and CMV-seronegative.

This chain links TRBV5-1 with TRBJ2-1; 8 nucleotides line up with TRBD1. The CDR3 has 16 amino acids. The trim removed 0 bases at V and 3 bases at J, leaving 5 bases unmatched. CDR1 and CDR2 from the germline V gene are SGHRS and YFSETQ. The CDR3 bases are TGCGCCAGCAGCTTGGACACAGGGGGATTCTACAATGAGCAGTTCTTC. Its translation: CASSLDTGGFYNEQFF.

This CDR3 reads CASSDPGQAEQYF. In nucleotides, the CDR3 is TGCGCCAGCAGTGACCCAGGGCAGGCCGAGCAGTACTTC. The V gene is TRBV10-2, the J gene TRBJ2-7; perhaps TRBD1 as D (5 bases). V was cut by 3 bases and J by 6 bases, with 12 bases left in between. Germline V gives CDR1 WSHSY, CDR2 SAAADI. The CDR3 totals 13 residues.

This sequence joins TRBV2 and TRBJ2-2, with TRBD1 identical over 10 bases. The CDR3 consists of 15 residues. Germline V gene sequence: CDR1 SNHLY, CDR2 FYNNEI. V shed 6 bases, J shed 6 bases, and the junction held 7 bases outside the gene matches. This CDR3 is CASRPDRGHSGELFF. The DNA of the CDR3 is TGTGCCAGCAGACCAGACAGGGGGCACTCCGGGGAGCTGTTTTTT. The full variable domain, in which reference TRBV2 and TRBJ2-2 provide the parts outside the CDR3, is EPEVTQTPSHQVTQMGQEVILRCVPISNHLYFYWYRQILGQKVEFLVSFYNNEISEKSEIFDDQFSVERPDGSNFTLKIRSTKLEDSAMYFCASRPDRGHSGELFFGEGSRLTVL.

The chain combines TRBV4-1 with TRBJ2-7; TRBD2 aligns across 8 bases. Germline CDR1 MGHRA, CDR2 YSYEKL. Losses at the gene ends were 0 bases for V and 3 bases for J; bases not matched to a gene: 16. The CDR3 loop spans 19 amino acids. CDR3 nucleotides: TGCGCCAGCAGCCAAGATCTAAGGCGGGAAAGCGGGGGCTACTACGAGCAGTACTTC. Its protein is CASSQDLRRESGGYYEQYF.

This clone has just one count. This chain connects TRBV28 to TRBJ2-7; D perhaps matches TRBD2 (5 bases). V was trimmed by 1 base and J by 4 bases, leaving 11 bases between them. The CDR3 has 14 amino acids. The germline V gene encodes CDR1 MDHEN and CDR2 SYDVKM. This chain's CDR3 is CASSLFSRGYEQYF. CDR3 nucleotides: TGTGCCAGCAGTTTATTCTCTCGGGGATACGAGCAGTACTTC.

The genes are TRBV25-1 and TRBJ2-3, with D maybe TRBD1 (6 bases). Trimming removed 4 bases from V and 4 bases from J, with 9 bases in between. This CDR3 contains 13 residues. CDR1 and CDR2 (germline): MGHDK, SYGVNS. The CDR3 loop is CASSVGAADTQYF. DNA of the CDR3: TGTGCCAGCAGTGTGGGGGCGGCAGATACGCAGTATTTT.

The V gene is TRBV7-8, the J gene TRBJ1-1; weak D call: TRBD1 (6 bases). The CDR3 contains 16 residues. Germline CDR1 and CDR2: SGHVS and FQNEAQ. Trimming took 5 bases from V and 0 from J, leaving 16 bases between them. The CDR3 protein is CASSLEQGLMNTEAFF. The DNA of the CDR3 is TGTGCCAGCAGCCTTGAACAGGGCCTAATGAACACTGAAGCTTTCTTT.

The CDR3 DNA reads TGTGCCAGTAGGGGGACTAGATTCCTCTCAGATACGCAGTATTTT. Its translation is CASRGTRFLSDTQYF. The chain carries TRBV19 and TRBJ2-3; TRBD2 aligns across 8 bases. The CDR3 runs to 15 residues. Trimming took 6 bases from V and 4 from J; bases not matched to a gene: 9. Germline assignment: CDR1 LNHDA and CDR2 SQIVND (reference sequence).

V gene TRBV10-2 combines with J gene TRBJ1-2; the D gene is possibly TRBD1 (6 bases). The CDR3 is 16 residues long. Trimming removed 3 bases at V and 2 bases at J, with 16 bases between. CDR1 and CDR2 (germline): WSHSY, SAAADI. The CDR3 nucleotides read TGCGCCAGCAGTGATCCACCGGGGACAATAAACTATGGCTACACCTTC. It is translated as CASSDPPGTINYGYTF.

The J gene is TRBJ1-2, the V gene TRBV6-5; weak D call: TRBD1 (5 bases). Germline V gene data show CDR1 as MNHEY and CDR2 as SVGAGI. The CDR3 extends over 12 amino acids. V lost 9 bases and J lost 3, with 11 bases in between. CDR3 nucleotides: TGTGCCAGTAGATTAGGGGACTATGGCTACACCTTC. It is translated as CASRLGDYGYTF.

The gene calls are TRBV30 and TRBJ1-6; D uncertain. The CDR3 has 12 amino acids. Germline CDR1 is GTSNPN and CDR2 is SVGIG (reference sequence). Trimming took off 5 bases at V and 14 bases at J, with 16 bases between the two ends. CDR3 region: CAWGPRTIALHF. As DNA, the CDR3 is TGTGCCTGGGGCCCCCGAACAATCGCCCTCCACTTT.

This chain uses TRBV4-1 with TRBJ2-5; TRBD2 might be the D (6 bases). The V and J ends lost 1 base and 5 bases respectively, with 17 bases between them. The germline V gene encodes CDR1 MGHRA and CDR2 YSYEKL. CDR3 length: 16 residues. CDR3 nucleotide sequence: TGCGCCAGCAGCCAAGGCCCGGGACTCCAAGCCGAGACCCAGTACTTC. Protein sequence: CASSQGPGLQAETQYF.

This clone was detected only a few times. This chain links TRBV6-1 with TRBJ1-1, with a weak D call TRBD1 (5 bases). Deletions cut 6 bases from V and 4 bases from J, with 12 bases between. Germline loops: CDR1 MNHNS, CDR2 SASEGT. The CDR3 extends over 13 amino acids. The CDR3 sequence is CASREPRATEAFF. CDR3 sequence (DNA): TGTGCCAGCAGGGAGCCCAGGGCCACTGAAGCTTTCTTT.

V gene TRBV23-1 combines with J gene TRBJ1-2, with D tentatively TRBD1 (5 bases). TRBV23-1 is an ORF; its function is uncertain. The germline V and J ends were trimmed by 6 bases and 7 bases, with 18 bases remaining between them. The CDR3 contains 14 residues. CDR3 protein: CASSPRGLLSGYTF. For the CDR3, the DNA is TGCGCCAGCAGCCCGCGGGGCCTCCTCAGTGGCTACACCTTC.

The V call is TRBV5-6, the J call TRBJ1-1; D unclear. Germline CDR1 and CDR2: SGHDT and YYEEEE. This CDR3 is 13 amino acids long. Trimming cost V 4 bases and J 2 bases, with 9 bases left between them. CDR3 residues: CASSRTSNTEAFF. The CDR3 DNA follows: TGTGCCAGCAGCCGAACTTCTAACACTGAAGCTTTCTTT.

In its sample, this clone was seen once. The rearrangement links TRBV7-9 to TRBJ1-2, with TRBD1 identical over 9 bases. After removal of 3 bases from V and 4 bases from J, the junction contained 9 bases not matched to a gene. CDR3 size: 16 residues. Per the germline V gene, CDR1 is SEHNR and CDR2 is FQNEAQ (reference sequence). CDR3: CASSFVLGQGSYGYTF. CDR3 DNA sequence: TGTGCCAGCAGCTTTGTACTCGGACAGGGGAGCTATGGCTACACCTTC. The full variable domain, in which reference TRBV7-9 and TRBJ1-2 provide the parts outside the CDR3, is DTGVSQNPRHKITKRGQNVTFRCDPISEHNRLYWYRQTLGQGPEFLTYFQNEAQLEKSRLLSDRFSAERPKGSFSTLEIQRTEQGDSAMYLCASSFVLGQGSYGYTFGSGTRLTVV.

The rearrangement links TRBV5-4 to TRBJ2-3; no clear D gene. This CDR3 contains 13 residues. From germline, CDR1 is SGHNT and CDR2 YYREEE (reference sequence). V shed 3 bases and J shed 4 bases, with 9 bases lying between them. CDR3 in amino acids: CASSSASADTQYF. The CDR3 coding sequence is TGTGCCAGCAGCTCCGCGTCTGCAGATACGCAGTATTTT.

The V and J genes are TRBV2 and TRBJ1-6; TRBD1 is a possible D gene (6 bases). This CDR3 spans 17 amino acids. Germline loops: CDR1 SNHLY, CDR2 FYNNEI. V shed 1 base and J shed 6 bases, with 16 bases lying between them. DNA for the CDR3: TGTGCCAGCAGTGAAGGAGTGGGGGGGGGCTCTAATTCACCCCTCCACTTT. It specifies CASSEGVGGGSNSPLHF.

This rearrangement joins TRBV4-2 to TRBJ2-1; D possibly corresponds to TRBD2 (5 bases). The CDR3 spans 18 residues. V was shortened by 4 bases and J by 3 bases, with 22 bases between the two germline ends. Germline V gene lookup returns CDR1 LGHNA and CDR2 YNFKEQ. CDR3 sequence reads: CASSPFLPRASIYNEQFF. The CDR3, as DNA: TGTGCCAGCAGCCCTTTCTTGCCGCGGGCTAGCATCTACAATGAGCAGTTCTTC.

The chain carries TRBV11-3 and TRBJ2-2; TRBD2 matches 7 bases. Germline CDR1 is SGHNT and CDR2 is YENEEA. Unmatched junction bases numbered 6, after V lost 8 bases and J lost 6 bases. This CDR3 has 13 amino acids. The CDR3, as DNA: TGTGCCAGCGCCAGCGGGGAATCCGGGGAGCTGTTTTTT. Amino acid sequence: CASASGESGELFF.